This is a list of T cell receptor beta chains from one sample in a study of response to subunit inactivated influenza vaccine. TCRdb reanalysed the RT-PCR reads using MiXCR and keeps one entry per CDR3 protein. The table lists more than 700,000 distinct CDR3 sequences, 21% of them singletons, with roughly 10% in the top ten. Source: PBMCs from blood, taken about 5 days after vaccination. Every receptor here comes from a man aged 45-65 years who received an inactivated influenza vaccine. Each CDR3 is given with its conserved first and last residue. Each record gives: clone size, V gene, D gene, J gene, CDR3 protein, CDR3 DNA. A D gene is named only where the DNA matches it firmly. Some rows have no size entry. The others give once, few or many, or a class for an expanded clone.

.	TRBV12-3/TRBV12-4	TRBD1	TRBJ2-7	CASSRGTGRDEQYF	TGTGCCAGCAGCCGGGGGACAGGGCGCGACGAGCAGTACTTC
many	TRBV25-1	TRBD1	TRBJ1-4	CATGQGTATNEKLFF	TGTGCCACCGGACAGGGGACCGCAACTAATGAAAAACTGTTTTTT
.	TRBV7-8	.	TRBJ2-2	CASSITGEDTGELFF	TGTGCCAGCAGCATCACTGGGGAGGACACCGGGGAGCTGTTTTTT
.	TRBV10-3	.	TRBJ2-3	CAISESLSSTDTQYF	TGTGCCATCAGTGAGTCGCTCTCTAGCACAGATACGCAGTATTTT
.	TRBV10-3	.	TRBJ2-1	CAARDPNNEQFF	TGTGCCGCACGGGACCCAAACAATGAGCAGTTCTTC
few	TRBV5-1	.	TRBJ2-2	CASSAEVSTGELFF	TGCGCCAGCAGCGCGGAGGTGTCCACCGGGGAGCTGTTTTTT
.	TRBV7-9	TRBD1	TRBJ2-6	CASSLTGGGSGANVLTF	TGTGCCAGCAGCCTGACAGGGGGCGGATCCGGGGCCAACGTCCTGACTTTC
many	TRBV11-2	.	TRBJ2-3	CASSSLRGQSTDTQYF	TGTGCCAGCAGCTCCCTCAGAGGCCAAAGCACAGATACGCAGTATTTT
.	TRBV6-5	.	TRBJ1-5	CASSYSIRTANQPQHF	TGTGCCAGCAGTTACTCGATCCGGACAGCAAATCAGCCCCAGCATTTT
few	TRBV5-4	.	TRBJ2-2	CASSLGGQYTGELFF	TGTGCCAGCAGTTTGGGCGGACAGTACACCGGGGAGCTGTTTTTT
few	TRBV12-3/TRBV12-4	.	TRBJ2-4	CASSGEGAPQYF	TGTGCCAGCAGTGGGGAGGGGGCGCCGCAGTACTTC
.	TRBV5-1	.	TRBJ2-3	CASSSPEADTQYF	TGCGCCAGCAGCTCCCCGGAAGCAGATACGCAGTATTTT
few	TRBV21-1	.	TRBJ2-1	CASSKAPTSGRAYNEQFF	TGTGCCAGCAGCAAAGCGCCGACTAGCGGGAGAGCCTACAATGAGCAGTTCTTC
few	TRBV10-3	.	TRBJ1-1	CAIRSQGNTEAFF	TGTGCCATCAGGTCCCAGGGGAACACTGAAGCTTTCTTT
few	TRBV27	.	TRBJ2-3	CASTVYGTLGDTQYF	TGTGCCAGCACCGTTTATGGGACACTAGGAGATACGCAGTATTTT
.	TRBV28	.	TRBJ2-7	CASSLANRAYEQYF	TGTGCCAGCAGTTTAGCGAACAGAGCCTACGAGCAGTACTTC
.	TRBV20-1	TRBD1	TRBJ2-3	CSAFGTGTDTQYF	TGCAGTGCTTTCGGGACAGGCACAGATACGCAGTATTTT
few	TRBV5-1	TRBD1	TRBJ2-2	CASSWGQGGSGELFF	TGCGCCAGCAGCTGGGGACAGGGGGGATCCGGGGAGCTGTTTTTT
.	TRBV7-6	.	TRBJ2-1	CASSLERQGGNEQFF	TGTGCCAGCAGCTTAGAGAGACAGGGAGGGAATGAGCAGTTCTTC
.	TRBV7-2	.	TRBJ2-5	CASSLMLGQETQYF	TGTGCCAGCAGCTTGATGCTGGGTCAAGAGACCCAGTACTTC
.	TRBV29-1	.	TRBJ1-1	CSVDPRTGTEAFF	TGCAGCGTGGACCCAAGGACCGGCACTGAAGCTTTCTTT
few	TRBV7-7	TRBD1	TRBJ2-5	CASSLTGFGTGVETQYF	TGTGCTAGCAGCTTGACCGGGTTCGGGACAGGGGTGGAGACCCAGTACTTC
many	TRBV20-1	.	TRBJ2-1	CSAKSISGVSYNEQFF	TGCAGTGCTAAGTCGATATCCGGTGTCTCCTACAATGAGCAGTTCTTC
few	TRBV20-1	.	TRBJ2-3	CSARISGNTDTQYF	TGCAGTGCTAGGATCAGCGGCAACACAGATACGCAGTATTTT
.	TRBV2	TRBD2	TRBJ2-1	CASSYLLGLAGVWDEQFF	TGTGCCAGCAGTTATCTACTCGGACTAGCGGGAGTGTGGGATGAGCAGTTCTTC
.	TRBV20-1	.	TRBJ2-7	CSAPARASSYEQYF	TGCAGTGCTCCCGCGAGAGCGAGCTCCTACGAGCAGTACTTC
.	TRBV5-1	.	TRBJ1-1	CASSLQGTEGTEAFF	TGCGCCAGCAGCTTGCAGGGGACCGAGGGCACTGAAGCTTTCTTT
.	TRBV4-3	TRBD1	TRBJ1-1	CASSRAGQGYTEAFF	TGCGCCAGCAGCCGCGCCGGACAGGGGTACACTGAAGCTTTCTTT
few	TRBV6-2/TRBV6-3	TRBD2	TRBJ2-1	CASSREAGAVPRQFF	TGTGCCAGCAGCCGTGAGGCGGGAGCGGTCCCCCGGCAGTTCTTC
.	TRBV20-1	.	TRBJ2-2	CSARETSAGELFF	TGCAGTGCTAGAGAAACATCCGCCGGGGAGCTGTTTTTT
many	TRBV20-1	.	TRBJ2-7	CSAETDPTYEQYF	TGCAGTGCAGAGACAGATCCGACCTACGAGCAGTACTTC
.	TRBV4-2	TRBD1	TRBJ1-1	CASSLAGTENTEAFF	TGTGCCAGCAGCCTCGCCGGGACAGAGAACACTGAAGCTTTCTTT
many	TRBV28	TRBD2	TRBJ2-3	CASSQAGGPPDTQYF	TGTGCCAGCAGTCAAGCGGGGGGCCCCCCAGATACGCAGTATTTT
few	TRBV29-1	TRBD2	TRBJ2-1	CSVETSGSSYNEQFF	TGCAGCGTTGAGACTAGCGGGAGCTCCTACAATGAGCAGTTCTTC
few	TRBV3-1	TRBD2	TRBJ2-3	CATSGGTDTQYF	TGTGCCACTAGCGGGGGCACAGATACGCAGTATTTT
few	TRBV12-3/TRBV12-4	TRBD2	TRBJ2-7	CASSTSGRISYEQYF	TGTGCCAGCAGTACTAGCGGGAGGATCTCCTACGAGCAGTACTTC
.	TRBV5-1	.	TRBJ1-5	CASRTEDNQPQHF	TGCGCCAGCCGTACAGAGGACAATCAGCCCCAGCATTTT
.	TRBV12-3/TRBV12-4	.	TRBJ2-2	CASRGTLNTGELFF	TGTGCCAGCAGGGGGACACTGAACACCGGGGAGCTGTTTTTT
.	TRBV6-2/TRBV6-3	.	TRBJ2-2	CASSLFAGASGELFF	TGTGCCAGCAGCCTCTTTGCGGGGGCTAGCGGGGAGCTGTTTTTT
.	TRBV28	TRBD1	TRBJ2-7	CASSPPAGTGGEQYF	TGTGCCAGCAGTCCTCCGGCGGGGACAGGGGGGGAGCAGTACTTC
.	TRBV5-6	.	TRBJ2-7	CASSFGTQTYEQYF	TGTGCCAGCAGCTTCGGGACCCAGACCTACGAGCAGTACTTC
few	TRBV29-1	TRBD1	TRBJ2-1	CSAGQALNEQFF	TGCAGCGCCGGACAGGCTCTCAATGAGCAGTTCTTC
many	TRBV10-3	TRBD1	TRBJ2-7	CAISEGGTGQYEQYF	TGTGCCATCAGTGAAGGGGGGACAGGGCAGTACGAGCAGTACTTC
.	TRBV4-1	.	TRBJ1-2	CASSQYRDSNYGYTF	TGCGCCAGCAGCCAGTACAGGGATAGTAACTATGGCTACACCTTC
.	TRBV20-1	.	TRBJ2-1	CSALGNRENYNEQFF	TGCAGTGCCTTAGGGAACAGGGAAAACTACAATGAGCAGTTCTTC
few	TRBV20-1	TRBD2	TRBJ2-7	CSARGLAGWSSYEQYF	TGCAGTGCTCGAGGACTAGCGGGTTGGAGCTCCTACGAGCAGTACTTC
.	TRBV7-3	.	TRBJ2-1	CASSPSKTGEQFF	TGTGCCAGCAGCCCCTCAAAAACGGGTGAGCAGTTCTTC
.	TRBV5-5	.	TRBJ1-5	CASSLWTADGQPQHF	TGTGCCAGCAGCTTGTGGACGGCGGACGGTCAGCCCCAGCATTTT
few	TRBV5-5	TRBD1	TRBJ2-1	CASRLNRGQDEQFF	TGTGCCAGCAGACTCAACAGGGGACAGGATGAGCAGTTCTTC
few	TRBV6-2/TRBV6-3	TRBD2	TRBJ2-6	CASSYERDSGANVLTF	TGTGCCAGCAGTTATGAGCGGGACTCTGGGGCCAACGTCCTGACTTTC
.	TRBV29-1	TRBD2	TRBJ2-1	CSVEVAGGPHNEQFF	TGCAGCGTTGAAGTCGCGGGGGGGCCCCACAATGAGCAGTTCTTC
.	TRBV10-3	.	TRBJ1-3	CAIGSRDGNTIYF	TGTGCCATCGGTTCCAGGGATGGAAACACCATATATTTT
.	TRBV20-1	.	TRBJ2-3	CSVRGVFQGDTQYF	TGCAGTGTTCGCGGGGTTTTTCAGGGAGATACGCAGTATTTT
.	TRBV20-1	.	TRBJ2-2	CSARPLAGELFF	TGCAGTGCTAGACCCCTCGCCGGGGAGCTGTTTTTT
.	TRBV28	.	TRBJ2-3	CASSFLDQSTDTQYF	TGTGCCAGCAGTTTCTTGGACCAAAGCACAGATACGCAGTATTTT
.	TRBV2	TRBD2	TRBJ2-1	CAISPIILAGVEPTDEQFF	TGTGCCATCAGCCCTATCATCCTAGCGGGGGTCGAACCCACCGATGAGCAGTTCTTC
few	TRBV9	.	TRBJ2-7	CASSKRQTTYEQYF	TGTGCCAGCAGCAAACGACAGACCACCTACGAGCAGTACTTC
.	TRBV12-3/TRBV12-4	TRBD2	TRBJ2-2	CASRTGLALTGELFF	TGTGCCAGCAGGACGGGACTAGCTCTCACCGGGGAGCTGTTTTTT
few	TRBV4-2	.	TRBJ1-4	CASSQAGSDEKLFF	TGTGCCAGCAGCCAAGCCGGGTCTGATGAAAAACTGTTTTTT
.	TRBV28	.	TRBJ1-6	CASRPVTGTGSLHF	TGTGCCAGCAGACCGGTCACAGGGACGGGGTCCCTCCACTTT